The 25 T cell receptor beta chains given below trace back to one sample, sequenced in a study of a mutant IDH1 vaccine in newly diagnosed glioma. Libraries were prepared by immunoSEQ multiplex PCR; TCRdb keeps only in-frame clonotypes and omits some of them. The data contain under 75,000 clones, approximately 91% of them singletons. The time point was: baseline, week 1 (first vaccination visit). Regarding treatment: pre-vaccination baseline after standard-of-care therapy. This specimen consisted of PBMCs, obtained from a glioma patient treated with radiotherapy, temozolomide or both. The receptors shown here come from a man aged 50 to 60 with glioma.

This clone was picked up a small number of times. V is TRBV10-2 and J is TRBJ2-7; D not certain. Between the trimmed V and J ends, which lost 0 bases and 7 bases, there was a span of 7 bases. Per germline, CDR1 WSHSY and CDR2 SAAADI. CDR3 length: 12 residues. CDR3 DNA sequence: TGCGCCAGCAGTGAGTCCATCGATGAGCAGTACTTC. Encoded protein: CASSESIDEQYF.

The chain links TRBV7-9 to TRBJ1-4; TRBD1 matches at 9 bases. Germline CDR1 and CDR2: SEHNR and FQNEAQ (reference sequence). V was clipped by 1 base and J by 8 bases; unmatched bases: 8. The CDR3 extends over 16 amino acids. The CDR3 loop is CASSLVGTGFNEKLFF. The CDR3 DNA reads as TGTGCCAGCAGCTTAGTTGGGACAGGGTTTAACGAAAAACTGTTTTTT.

The genes are TRBV5-4 and TRBJ2-2, with D possibly matching TRBD2 (5 bases). This CDR3 region has 16 residues. V lost 3 bases, J lost 7 bases, and 19 bases lay in between. In germline, CDR1 is SGHNT, CDR2 YYREEE (reference sequence). CDR3 in DNA: TGTGCCAGCAGCTCAAGCGGATCCAGACGGGGCGGGGAGCTGTTTTTT. Its protein is CASSSSGSRRGGELFF.

The J gene is TRBJ2-5, the V gene TRBV4-3; TRBD1 agrees at 11 bases. This CDR3 is 17 amino acids long. CDR1 LGHNA and CDR2 YSLEER come from the germline V gene. V shed 0 bases, J shed 5 bases, and the junction held 8 bases outside the gene matches. DNA for the CDR3: TGCGCCAGCAGCCAAGATACCGCGGACAGGGGGCGGGAGACCCAGTACTTC. Its translation is CASSQDTADRGRETQYF.

The CDR3 nucleotides read TGCGCCAGCAGCCTATTGAGCTCCTATAATTCACCCCTCCACTTT. Amino acids: CASSLLSSYNSPLHF. This chain uses TRBV4-1 with TRBJ1-6; D is unresolved. CDR1 and CDR2 from the germline V gene are MGHRA and YSYEKL. This CDR3 contains 15 residues. V lost 4 bases and J lost 0, with 7 bases in between.

The rearrangement joins TRBV2 to TRBJ1-5; no clear D. Germline V CDR1 and CDR2: SNHLY, FYNNEI. This CDR3 is built from 14 residues. V was trimmed by 8 bases and J by 4 bases, leaving 15 bases between them. This CDR3 reads CASCVMGLNQPQHF. The CDR3 DNA sequence: TGTGCCAGCTGCGTTATGGGTCTAAATCAGCCCCAGCATTTT.

The V and J genes are TRBV5-1 and TRBJ2-7; no firm D call. V was cut by 0 bases and J by 0 bases, with 10 bases left in between. Per the germline V gene, CDR1 is SGHRS and CDR2 is YFSETQ. The CDR3 runs to 15 residues. The CDR3 nucleotides read TGCGCCAGCAGCTTGGAAGTCCGCAGCTCCTACGAGCAGTACTTC. Translation gives CASSLEVRSSYEQYF.

Notes on this clone: Other DNA sequences in the sample encode the same CDR3. The chain couples TRBV6-5 to TRBJ1-5, with 7 bases aligning to TRBD1. The CDR3 runs 14 residues. The V segment lost 2 bases and the J segment 9 bases; nucleotides outside the gene matches: 7. In germline, CDR1 is MNHEY, CDR2 SVGAGI. Written as DNA, the CDR3 is TGTGCCAGCAGTTACGTGCAGGGGGGAAGGCCCCAGCATTTT. Amino acids: CASSYVQGGRPQHF.

CDR3 sequence: CASTSDVYSNQPQHF. CDR3 DNA: TGTGCCAGCACCTCGGACGTCTATAGCAATCAGCCCCAGCATTTT. The gene calls are TRBV6-1 and TRBJ1-5; D uncertain. The germline V and J ends were trimmed by 7 bases and 0 bases, with 13 bases remaining between them. The CDR3 loop spans 15 amino acids. Germline V gene data show CDR1 as MNHNS and CDR2 as SASEGT.

The chain carries TRBV27 and TRBJ1-5; tentative D call: TRBD1 (6 bases). The V and J ends lost 0 bases and 7 bases respectively, with 13 bases between them. CDR3 length equals 15 residues. The germline V gene has CDR1 MNHEY and CDR2 SMNVEV (reference sequence). The CDR3 DNA reads as TGTGCCAGCAGTTTATCGTATGGGGGGCGGCAGCCCCAGCATTTT. The encoded protein is CASSLSYGGRQPQHF.

This clone has just one count. The chain has TRBV29-1 and TRBJ1-2; D might be TRBD1 (5 bases). The CDR3 totals 15 residues. Germline lookup yields CDR1 SQVTM and CDR2 ANQGSEA. V shed 0 bases and J shed 3 bases, with 14 bases lying between them. CDR3 loop: CSVEDRRGWDYGYTF. The CDR3 DNA sequence: TGCAGCGTTGAAGATCGGAGGGGTTGGGACTATGGCTACACCTTC. The full variable domain, with the rest looked up from reference TRBV29-1 and TRBJ1-2, is SAVISQKPSRDICQRGTSLTIQCQVDSQVTMMFWYRQQPGQSLTLIATANQGSEATYESGFVIDKFPISRPNLTFSTLTVSNMSPEDSSIYLCSVEDRRGWDYGYTFGSGTRLTVV.

V usage is TRBV7-2 and J usage is TRBJ2-2; D gene unclear. The V end was cut by 5 bases, the J end by 5 bases, with 6 bases between. Germline V gene data show CDR1 as SGHTA and CDR2 as FQGNSA. The CDR3 sequence is 12 residues long. CDR3 sequence: CASSPGTGELFF. In nucleotides, the CDR3 is TGTGCCAGCAGCCCAGGTACCGGGGAGCTGTTTTTT. Full variable domain (rest looked up from reference TRBV7-2 and TRBJ2-2): GAGVSQSPSNKVTEKGKDVELRCDPISGHTALYWYRQSLGQGLEFLIYFQGNSAPDKSGLPSDRFSAERTGGSVSTLTIQRTQQEDSAVYLCASSPGTGELFFGEGSRLTVL.

This chain joins TRBV9 and TRBJ2-6; D is unresolved. V gave up 0 bases and J gave up 0 bases, with 4 bases separating them. Looked up from germline, CDR1 is SGDLS and CDR2 is YYNGEE. CDR3 length: 15 amino acids. The CDR3 coding sequence is TGTGCCAGCAGCGTAGGGTTCTCTGGGGCCAACGTCCTGACTTTC. It specifies CASSVGFSGANVLTF.

The chain recombines TRBV5-1 with TRBJ1-5; D is perhaps TRBD1 (5 bases). The length of the CDR3 is 13 residues. V was cut by 1 base and J by 6 bases, with 8 bases left in between. CDR1 is SGHRS, CDR2 YFSETQ, per germline. The CDR3 DNA follows: TGCGCCAGCAGCTTGATGGGGGGTCAGCCCCAGCATTTT. This sequence encodes CASSLMGGQPQHF.

This clone has just one count. This rearrangement joins TRBV7-3 to TRBJ1-5; TRBD1 aligns across 7 bases. The V and J ends lost 4 bases and 11 bases, in that order; junction bases with no gene match: 5. The CDR3 is made up of 12 amino acids. Germline CDR1 reads SGHTA; CDR2 reads FQGTGA. The CDR3: CASSSPDRAQHF. As DNA, the CDR3 is TGTGCCAGCAGCTCGCCTGACAGGGCCCAGCATTTT.

The V and J genes are TRBV10-3 and TRBJ1-5; D remains ambiguous. The length of the CDR3 is 14 residues. V was pared by 3 bases and J by 3 bases, with 9 bases between. Germline CDR1 ENHRY, CDR2 SYGVKD. CDR3 loop: CAISEAGLNQPQHF. The CDR3 region has the DNA TGTGCCATCAGTGAAGCAGGACTCAATCAGCCCCAGCATTTT.

J is TRBJ1-3 and V is TRBV19; D unclear. Trimming pared 3 bases from V and 0 bases from J, leaving 6 bases between. The length of the CDR3 is 14 residues. Germline CDR1 is LNHDA and CDR2 is SQIVND (reference sequence). The CDR3 bases are TGTGCCAGTAGTATTTCTCTCTCTGGAAACACCATATATTTT. Amino acids: CASSISLSGNTIYF.

Comment on this clone: A read error may account for a junction end that differs from germline. The chain links TRBV7-7 to TRBJ1-4; D not certain. The length of the CDR3 is 14 residues. CDR1 and CDR2 (germline): SSHAT, FNYEAQ (reference sequence). CDR3 amino acids: CASSPGVRHEKLFF. The CDR3 DNA reads TGTGCTAGCAGCCCCGGTGTGAGGCATGAAAAACTGTTTTTT.

This rearrangement joins TRBV2 to TRBJ2-7; 8 bases are a match to TRBD2. CDR3 size: 14 residues. V shed 6 bases and J 0 bases; nucleotides not matched to a gene: 4. Per germline, CDR1 SNHLY and CDR2 FYNNEI. The CDR3 coding sequence is TGTGCCAGCAGCACAGCGGGAGCCTCCTACGAGCAGTACTTC. This translates into CASSTAGASYEQYF.

The gene calls are TRBV7-2 and TRBJ1-5; D is uncertain. The germline CDR1 and CDR2 sequences are SGHTA and FQGNSA. V lost 4 bases, J lost 6 bases, and 16 bases lay in between. The length of the CDR3 is 15 residues. The CDR3 DNA reads TGTGCCAGCAGCTCCCATGGGTTAGAGGTTCAGCCCCAGCATTTT. Encoded protein: CASSSHGLEVQPQHF.

The genes are TRBV2 and TRBJ2-1; tentative D call: TRBD2 (6 bases). Germline V gene lookup returns CDR1 SNHLY and CDR2 FYNNEI. Trimming took 11 bases from V and 10 from J, leaving 27 bases between them. CDR3 size: 15 residues. This CDR3 reads CAFHGGGTRELEQFF. The CDR3 DNA is TGTGCCTTCCATGGTGGAGGGACTCGAGAGTTGGAGCAGTTCTTC.

The rearrangement joins TRBV7-2 to TRBJ2-1, with D perhaps TRBD2 (5 bases). The germline V gene encodes CDR1 SGHTA and CDR2 FQGNSA. The length of the CDR3 is 13 residues. Trimming removed 1 base from V and 10 bases from J, with 11 bases in between. The CDR3 region is CASSLEAVGEQFF. CDR3 coding DNA: TGTGCCAGCAGCTTAGAAGCGGTCGGGGAGCAGTTCTTC.

This clone appeared a few times. This chain's CDR3 is CASTRDNTEAFF. The CDR3 bases are TGTGCCAGCACCCGGGACAACACTGAAGCTTTCTTT. The chain joins TRBV6-6 to TRBJ1-1, with D maybe TRBD1 (5 bases). This CDR3 comprises 12 residues. Trimming stripped 7 bases from V and 2 bases from J, with 8 bases between. CDR1 is MNHNY and CDR2 is SVGAGI in the germline V gene (reference sequence).

The V call is TRBV6-5, the J call TRBJ2-6; D might be TRBD1 (6 bases). Germline loops: CDR1 MNHEY, CDR2 SVGAGI. This CDR3 has 16 amino acids. The V end lost 3 bases, the J end lost 2 bases, and 11 bases lay between the germline ends. The CDR3 loop reads CASSYGRGTGANVLTF. The CDR3 DNA reads TGTGCCAGCAGTTATGGAAGGGGGACTGGGGCCAACGTCCTGACTTTC.

This clone was picked up one time. This sequence joins TRBV2 and TRBJ2-5; 7 bases are a match to TRBD2. V shed 7 bases and J 5 bases; nucleotides not matched to a gene: 10. The V gene's germline CDR1 is SNHLY and CDR2 FYNNEI. CDR3 length: 14 residues. CDR3 amino acids: CASTKTSRGETQYF. CDR3 nucleotides: TGTGCCAGCACCAAGACTAGCCGTGGGGAGACCCAGTACTTC.